This paragraph reports one T cell receptor (beta chain). The sample belongs to a study of blood T cell repertoires in COVID-19. About the study: COVID-19 samples from acute and convalescent phases originated in the United States, Italy and Spain. The cDNA or gDNA used as material had been derived from T cells, B-cell-depleted T cells, or PBMCs.

The V end was cut by 4 bases, the J end by 0 bases, with 9 bases between. The CDR3 length is 15 residues. Per the germline V gene, CDR1 is KGHDR and CDR2 is SFDVKD. This table comes from immunoSEQ multiplex PCR, and its TCRdb copy is limited to in-frame clones, with some not included. Of 70,000 to 95,000 clones in the sample, approximately 80% are singletons; the top ten hold 10% to 15%. The V and J genes are TRBV24-1 and TRBJ1-5, with D possibly matching TRBD1 (6 bases). The sequenced sample consisted of peripheral blood. This receptor was identified in an older woman with active or convalescent COVID-19. This CDR3 is CATSDDRYSNQPQHF. The CDR3 coding sequence is TGTGCCACCAGTGACGACAGGTATAGCAATCAGCCCCAGCATTTT.